The subject of this entry is one T cell receptor beta chain. In the original workflow: Estimation of nucleated cell counts relied on the amplification of reference gene primers. Clones were read by immunoSEQ multiplex PCR, and TCRdb kept only the in-frame ones, dropping some. V and J calls and clone size are copied from that table; D and trimming were computed from the DNA. Here the sample spans around 300,000 clones, almost 85% being singletons. The data belong to a study of blood T cell repertoires in COVID-19. At the level of the study: Acute and convalescent COVID-19 specimens originated in the United States, Italy and Spain. From T cells, B-cell-depleted T cells, or PBMCs came the material, which was cDNA or gDNA.

The CDR3 runs to 14 residues. Germline V gives CDR1 GTSNPN, CDR2 SVGIG (reference sequence). Trimming left V 2 bases short and J 0 bases short, with 11 bases between. The chain has TRBV30 and TRBJ2-7, with a possible D match to TRBD2 (6 bases). The clonotype was recovered from a human donor in a cohort sampled during active COVID-19. The sequenced sample was peripheral blood. CDR3 sequence reads: CAWSLGGSSYEQYF. The CDR3 coding sequence is TGTGCCTGGAGTTTGGGGGGAAGCTCCTACGAGCAGTACTTC.